This TCR beta chain was sequenced for a study of cytomegalovirus exposure and HLA in healthy donors. Whole-study results and caveats: As a later analysis showed, several of the most significant clusters appeared to be linked to common viral pathogens. Being productive about 90% or about 30% of the time was typical of most TCR beta V segments in an earlier analysis. Researchers left out some V segments, among them TRBV6-2 and TRBV6-3, as indistinguishable.

The V gene's germline CDR1 is LNHDA and CDR2 SQIVND (reference sequence). This CDR3 has 16 residues. The ends were cut back, 7 bases at V and 3 bases at J, with 18 bases in the middle. For this clone: What it binds is unknown.

PCR employed 60 Vbeta and 13 Jbeta primers. Libraries were prepared by immunoSEQ multiplex PCR; TCRdb keeps only in-frame clonotypes and omits some of them. The sample lists about 62,000 clones, around four fifths occurring once. This TCR derives from a man aged 35 to 55 in good health and CMV-seronegative. Material: PBMCs. The V gene is TRBV19, the J gene TRBJ2-2, with D possibly matching TRBD1 (6 bases). CDR3 in amino acids: CASTQGTRWDTGELFF. CDR3 bases: TGTGCCAGTACGCAGGGGACCCGGTGGGACACCGGGGAGCTGTTTTTT. The full variable domain, its missing parts supplied by reference TRBV19 and TRBJ2-2, is DGGITQSPKYLFRKEGQNVTLSCEQNLNHDAMYWYRQDPGQGLRLIYYSQIVNDFQKGDIAEGYSVSREKKESFPLTVTSAQKNPTAFYLCASTQGTRWDTGELFFGEGSRLTVL.